These T cell receptor beta chains were read from a single sample in a study of blood T cell repertoires in COVID-19. Profiled with immunoSEQ multiplex PCR; TCRdb holds only in-frame clones, not every one. The table lists hundreds of thousands of clones, approximately 90% of them singletons. The sequenced sample was PBMCs or T cells enriched from blood (not recorded which). These receptors all stem from a woman in her 30s with acute COVID-19. CDR3s include the opening cysteine and the closing phenylalanine or tryptophan. The D gene is left open where the match is weak. Rows give clone size only sometimes, using once, few, many, or a class for an expanded clone.

>-|TRBV7-7|TRBD1|TRBJ2-1
CASSSSRDRDNEQFF
TGTGCTAGCAGCTCGTCCCGGGACAGGGATAATGAGCAGTTCTTC
>-|TRBV5-5|-|TRBJ1-2
CASSLAGDYGYTF
TGTGCCAGCAGCTTGGCGGGGGACTATGGCTACACCTTC
>many|TRBV7-6|-|TRBJ2-2
CASSLDAGPNTGELFF
TGTGCCAGCAGCTTAGATGCGGGGCCCAACACCGGGGAGCTGTTTTTT
>-|TRBV4-3|TRBD1|TRBJ1-2
CASSQSRTGGFQGYTF
TGCGCCAGCAGCCAGAGTCGGACAGGAGGATTTCAAGGCTACACCTTC
>-|TRBV6-5|TRBD1|TRBJ1-2
CASSSTGLYGYTF
TGTGCCAGCAGTTCGACAGGGTTATATGGCTACACCTTC
>-|TRBV6-1|-|TRBJ2-5
CASSEGQDEETQYF
TGTGCCAGCAGTGAAGGACAGGATGAAGAGACCCAGTACTTC
>-|TRBV4-1|-|TRBJ2-7
CASSTTGSYEQYF
TGCGCCAGCAGCACGACGGGCTCCTACGAGCAGTACTTC
>-|TRBV10-1|-|TRBJ1-4
CASSDSRGEEKLFF
TGCGCCAGCAGTGATTCCCGCGGGGAGGAAAAACTGTTTTTT
>-|TRBV28|TRBD2|TRBJ2-3
CASSVSGTSGGIASTDTQYF
TGTGCCAGCAGTGTCTCCGGGACTAGCGGGGGGATCGCTAGCACAGATACGCAGTATTTT
>-|TRBV19|TRBD1|TRBJ2-5
CASGTGVGETQYF
TGTGCCAGTGGTACAGGGGTAGGAGAGACCCAGTACTTC
>-|TRBV4-2|-|TRBJ1-2
CASSQESEEETRYGYTF
TGTGCCAGCAGCCAAGAGTCGGAGGAGGAAACTCGCTATGGCTACACCTTC
>-|TRBV9|TRBD1|TRBJ1-4
CASSVTQGAGEKLFF
TGTGCCAGCAGCGTAACCCAGGGGGCCGGTGAAAAACTGTTTTTT
>few|TRBV4-1|TRBD2|TRBJ2-5
CASSIGRVEGTQYF
TGCGCCAGCAGCATCGGGAGGGTCGAAGGGACCCAGTACTTC
>-|TRBV7-2|TRBD1|TRBJ2-3
CASSLVRGTGGTDTQYF
TGTGCCAGCAGCTTAGTACGCGGGACAGGGGGAACAGATACGCAGTATTTT
>-|TRBV4-2|-|TRBJ2-1
CASSQVNEQFF
TGTGCCAGCAGCCAAGTAAATGAGCAGTTCTTC
>-|TRBV30|-|TRBJ1-2
CACDRANYGYTF
TGTGCCTGCGACAGAGCGAACTATGGCTACACCTTC
>-|TRBV3-1/TRBV3-2|-|TRBJ2-3
CASSQETLGAYLADTQYF
TGTGCCAGCAGCCAAGAAACCCTGGGGGCATATCTTGCAGATACGCAGTATTTT
>few|TRBV4-1|TRBD1|TRBJ2-5
CASSHRTTGEGRGETQYF
TGCGCCAGCAGCCACAGAACCACAGGGGAAGGTAGAGGAGAGACCCAGTACTTC
>-|TRBV7-6|-|TRBJ1-1
CASSLALGGTEAFF
TGTGCCAGCAGCTTAGCGCTGGGGGGCACTGAAGCTTTCTTT
>once|TRBV10-2|TRBD2|TRBJ2-1
CASSESPGGYNEQFF
TGCGCCAGCAGTGAGTCCCCGGGGGGGTACAATGAGCAGTTCTTC
>-|TRBV6-5|-|TRBJ1-2
CASRRQYGYTF
TGTGCCAGCAGAAGACAGTATGGCTACACCTTC
>-|TRBV7-6|-|TRBJ2-1
CASSLAAGAAYNEQFF
TGTGCCAGCAGCTTAGCTGCGGGGGCGGCCTACAATGAGCAGTTCTTC
>-|TRBV27|-|TRBJ1-2
CASSLSGVGYGYTF
TGTGCCAGCAGTTTAAGCGGGGTAGGCTATGGCTACACCTTC
>-|TRBV10-3|-|TRBJ1-5
CAISEATVISNQPQHF
TGTGCCATCAGTGAGGCGACAGTCATTAGCAATCAGCCCCAGCATTTT
>-|TRBV5-1|-|TRBJ2-7
CASSLGNPGPLNYEQYF
TGCGCCAGCAGCTTGGGTAATCCAGGTCCCCTAAACTACGAGCAGTACTTC
>-|TRBV7-9|-|TRBJ2-7
CASSLGGTYEQYF
TGTGCCAGCAGCTTAGGAGGTACCTACGAGCAGTACTTC
>-|TRBV2|-|TRBJ1-5
CASAASNQPQHF
TGTGCCAGCGCGGCTAGCAATCAGCCCCAGCATTTT
>once|TRBV2|-|TRBJ2-2
CASILGLNTGELFF
-
>-|TRBV12-3/TRBV12-4|-|TRBJ1-1
CASSFSMNTEAFF
TGTGCCAGCAGTTTTTCCATGAACACTGAAGCTTTCTTT
>-|TRBV7-9|-|TRBJ1-2
CASSSVGHASYGYTF
TGTGCCAGCAGCTCCGTAGGACACGCCAGCTATGGCTACACCTTC
>-|TRBV2|-|TRBJ1-6
CASSEQGNSPLHF
TGTGCCAGCAGTGAACAGGGCAATTCACCCCTCCACTTT
>-|TRBV18|TRBD2|TRBJ2-3
CASSPPASRRGAQYF
TGTGCCAGCTCACCACCGGCCTCGCGCCGGGGGGCGCAGTATTTT
>-|TRBV7-2|TRBD1|TRBJ1-6
CASSGTGSNSPLHF
TGTGCCAGCAGCGGGACAGGGAGTAATTCACCCCTCCACTTT
>once|TRBV2|-|TRBJ2-2
CASTTLVTGELFF
TGTGCCAGCACCACGTTAGTCACCGGGGAGCTGTTTTTT
>-|TRBV6-5|-|TRBJ1-2
CASSYSRQVYGYTF
TGTGCCAGCAGTTATAGTCGACAGGTCTATGGCTACACCTTC
>-|TRBV11-1|-|TRBJ2-7
CASSWTGRGSYEQYF
TGTGCCAGCAGCTGGACTGGCCGGGGGTCCTACGAGCAGTACTTC
>-|TRBV4-1|TRBD2|TRBJ2-2
CASSQDPRGENTGELFF
TGCGCCAGCAGCCAAGATCCGCGGGGGGAAAACACCGGGGAGCTGTTTTTT
>many|TRBV9|TRBD1|TRBJ1-1
CASSVGQGWDRGDTEAFF
TGTGCCAGCAGCGTGGGACAGGGATGGGATCGGGGGGACACTGAAGCTTTCTTT
>-|TRBV5-1|-|TRBJ1-2
CASSLTLGTPYGYTF
TGCGCCAGCAGCTTGACACTCGGGACACCCTATGGCTACACCTTC
>once|TRBV2|TRBD2|TRBJ2-1
CASSGGTSGNEQFF
TGTGCCAGCAGTGGGGGGACTAGTGGCAATGAGCAGTTCTTC